This note documents a single TCR beta chain sequence. The CDR3 runs to 13 residues. V gave up 6 bases and J gave up 5 bases, with 12 bases separating them. Germline lookup yields CDR1 SGHRS and CDR2 YFSETQ. The record originates from a study of blood T cell repertoires in COVID-19. As for the study in general: T cells, B-cell-depleted T cells, or PBMCs supplied cDNA or gDNA.

Assay: immunoSEQ multiplex PCR; the TCRdb copy retains only in-frame clones and omits some. The data contain tens of thousands of clones, approximately 84% of them seen just once; the ten biggest clones take up around 32%. Input material: peripheral blood. This clonotype originated in a man older than 75 with active or convalescent COVID-19. The rearrangement uses TRBV5-1 and TRBJ2-1, with D maybe TRBD1 (5 bases). This CDR3 reads CASTPGQNNEQFF. The CDR3 coding sequence is TGCGCCAGCACCCCAGGGCAGAACAATGAGCAGTTCTTC.